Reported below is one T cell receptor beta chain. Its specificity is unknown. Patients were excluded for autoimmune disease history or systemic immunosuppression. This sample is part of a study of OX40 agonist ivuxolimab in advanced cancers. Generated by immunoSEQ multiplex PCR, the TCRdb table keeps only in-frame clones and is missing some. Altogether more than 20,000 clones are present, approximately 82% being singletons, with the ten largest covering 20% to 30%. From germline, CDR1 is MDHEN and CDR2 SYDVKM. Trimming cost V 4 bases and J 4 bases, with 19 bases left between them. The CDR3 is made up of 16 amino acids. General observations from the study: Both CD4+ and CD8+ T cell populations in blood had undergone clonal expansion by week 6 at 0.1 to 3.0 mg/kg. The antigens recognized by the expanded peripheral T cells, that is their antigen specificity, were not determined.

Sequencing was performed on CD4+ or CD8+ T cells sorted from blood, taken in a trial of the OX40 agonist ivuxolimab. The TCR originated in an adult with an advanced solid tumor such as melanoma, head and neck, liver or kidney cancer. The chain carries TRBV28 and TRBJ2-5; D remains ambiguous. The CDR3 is CASSSFPGLRGETQYF. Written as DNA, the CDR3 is TGTGCCAGCAGTTCTTTCCCCGGGTTGAGAGGAGAGACCCAGTACTTC.